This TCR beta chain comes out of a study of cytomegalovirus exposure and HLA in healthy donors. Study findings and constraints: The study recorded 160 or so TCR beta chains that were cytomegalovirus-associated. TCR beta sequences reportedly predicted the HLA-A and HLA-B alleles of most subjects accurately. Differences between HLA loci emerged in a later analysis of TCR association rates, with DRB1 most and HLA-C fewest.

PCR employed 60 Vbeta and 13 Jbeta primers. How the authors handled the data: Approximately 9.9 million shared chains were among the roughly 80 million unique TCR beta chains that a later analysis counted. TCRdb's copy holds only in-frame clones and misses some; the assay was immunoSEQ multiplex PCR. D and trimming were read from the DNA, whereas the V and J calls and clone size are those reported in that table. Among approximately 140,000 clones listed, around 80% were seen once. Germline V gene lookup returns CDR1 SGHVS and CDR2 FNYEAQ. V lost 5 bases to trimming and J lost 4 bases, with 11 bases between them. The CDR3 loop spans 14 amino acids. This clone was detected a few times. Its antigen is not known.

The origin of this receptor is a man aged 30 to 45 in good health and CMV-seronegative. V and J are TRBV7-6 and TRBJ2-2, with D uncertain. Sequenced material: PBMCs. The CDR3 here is CASSPTSPTGELFF. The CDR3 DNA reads TGTGCCAGCAGCCCTACGAGTCCCACCGGGGAGCTGTTTTTT.